This T cell receptor (beta chain) is drawn from a study of cytomegalovirus exposure and HLA in healthy donors. Note on this clone: Antigen specificity is unknown.

Only in-frame clones appear in the TCRdb table, and some are missing; sequencing was by immunoSEQ multiplex PCR. Here the sample spans about 110,000 clones, about 94% being singletons. General study points: Cytomegalovirus-associated status was assigned to 150 to 200 TCR beta chains. Reported performance of the classifier showed diagnosis of cytomegalovirus status with high specificity and sensitivity. Most TCR sequences were seen very rarely across donors, but some public TCRs occurred in many. In the 130 or so validation repertoires, a later analysis found that first-cohort TCR clusters tended to co-occur.

The CDR3 extends over 16 amino acids. V shed 4 bases and J 0 bases; nucleotides not matched to a gene: 10. Germline assignment: CDR1 SGHRS and CDR2 YFSETQ. The sequence derives from a woman between 18 and 29 years old in good health and CMV-seronegative. V gene TRBV5-1 combines with J gene TRBJ2-7, with TRBD1 identical over 7 bases. The sequenced sample consisted of PBMCs. CDR3 amino acids: CASSKGGFSPSYEQYF. The CDR3 region has the DNA TGCGCCAGCAGCAAAGGGGGCTTTTCGCCCTCCTACGAGCAGTACTTC.